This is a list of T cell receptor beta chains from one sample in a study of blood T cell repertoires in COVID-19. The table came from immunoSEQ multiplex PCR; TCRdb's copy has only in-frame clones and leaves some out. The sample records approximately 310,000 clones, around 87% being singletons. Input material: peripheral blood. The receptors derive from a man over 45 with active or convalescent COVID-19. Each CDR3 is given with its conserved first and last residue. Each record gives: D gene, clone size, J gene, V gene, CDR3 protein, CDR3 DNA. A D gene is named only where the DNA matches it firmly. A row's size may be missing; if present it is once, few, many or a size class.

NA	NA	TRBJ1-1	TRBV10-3	CAISESGQGRTEAFF	TGTGCCATCAGTGAGTCGGGGCAGGGGAGAACTGAAGCTTTCTTT
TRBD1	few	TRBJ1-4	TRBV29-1	CSARQGAANEKLFF	TGCAGCGCCCGACAGGGGGCGGCTAATGAAAAACTGTTTTTT
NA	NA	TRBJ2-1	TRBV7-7	CASSLQIGQPYNEQFF	TGTGCTAGCAGCTTACAAATTGGACAGCCGTACAATGAGCAGTTCTTC
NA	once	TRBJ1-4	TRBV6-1	CASSEGPNEKLFF	TGTGCCAGCAGTGAGGGGCCTAATGAAAAACTGTTTTTT
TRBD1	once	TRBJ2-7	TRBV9	CASSVEGGASYEQYF	TGTGCCAGCAGCGTAGAAGGGGGCGCTTCCTACGAGCAGTACTTC
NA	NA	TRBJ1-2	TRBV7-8	CASSLAQEGRWGYTF	TGTGCCAGCAGCTTAGCGCAGGAGGGAAGATGGGGCTACACCTTC
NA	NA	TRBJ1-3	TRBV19	CASSRADGNTIYF	TGTGCCAGTAGTAGGGCAGATGGAAACACCATATATTTT
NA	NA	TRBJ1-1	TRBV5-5	CASSSTEDTEAFF	TGTGCCAGCAGCTCAACGGAGGACACTGAAGCTTTCTTT
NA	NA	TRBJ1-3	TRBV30	CAWSRAGASSGNTIYF	TGTGCCTGGAGTCGAGCAGGGGCAAGCTCTGGAAACACCATATATTTT
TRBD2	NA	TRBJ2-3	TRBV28	CASTHGTSGGTDTQYF	TGTGCCAGCACCCATGGGACTAGCGGGGGCACAGATACGCAGTATTTT
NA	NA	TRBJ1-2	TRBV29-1	CSVDTGSLIYGYTF	TGCAGCGTTGATACAGGGTCCTTGATCTATGGCTACACCTTC
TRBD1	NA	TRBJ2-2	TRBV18	CASSGQGAGELFF	TGTGCCAGCTCCGGACAGGGGGCCGGGGAGCTGTTTTTT
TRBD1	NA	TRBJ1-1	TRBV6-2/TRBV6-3	CASSRQGEAFF	TGTGCCAGCAGTCGACAGGGTGAAGCTTTCTTT
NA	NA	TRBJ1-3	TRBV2	CASTTGRGGNTIYF	TGTGCCAGCACGACAGGCCGGGGTGGAAACACCATATATTTT
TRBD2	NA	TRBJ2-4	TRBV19	CASSRRTGGEAKNIQYF	TGTGCCAGTAGTAGGAGGACGGGAGGGGAGGCCAAAAACATTCAGTACTTC
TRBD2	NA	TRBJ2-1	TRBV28	CASSGSGRQNNEQFF	TGTGCCAGCAGTGGGAGCGGGAGGCAAAACAATGAGCAGTTCTTC
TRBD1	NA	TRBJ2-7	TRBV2	CASSEAGQGSYEQYF	TGTGCCAGCAGTGAAGCCGGACAGGGTTCCTACGAGCAGTACTTC
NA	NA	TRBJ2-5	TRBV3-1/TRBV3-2	CASSQELVGRQTQYF	TGTGCCAGCAGCCAAGAATTAGTCGGGAGACAGACCCAGTACTTC
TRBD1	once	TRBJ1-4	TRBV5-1	CASSSTPGTGVEKLFF	TGCGCCAGCAGCTCCACACCAGGGACAGGGGTTGAAAAACTGTTTTTT
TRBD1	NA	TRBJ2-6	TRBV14	CASSPWTGGAPGANVLTF	TGTGCCAGCAGCCCTTGGACAGGGGGCGCCCCTGGGGCCAACGTCCTGACTTTC
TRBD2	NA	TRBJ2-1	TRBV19	CASSIGAALAGVEQFF	TGTGCCAGTAGTATAGGCGCGGCGCTAGCGGGGGTTGAGCAGTTCTTC
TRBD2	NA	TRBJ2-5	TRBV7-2	CASSPIAGQETQYF	TGTGCCAGCAGCCCCATAGCGGGCCAAGAGACCCAGTACTTC